This TCR beta chain was sequenced for a study of blood T cell repertoires in COVID-19. The overall study: There were acute and convalescent COVID-19 samples, and they came from the United States, Italy and Spain. Sources were T cells, B-cell-depleted T cells, or PBMCs; the material itself was cDNA or gDNA.

V trimming: 8 bases; J trimming: 6 bases; junction bases outside the gene matches: 5. Germline CDR1 reads LNHDA; CDR2 reads SQIVND (reference sequence). CDR3 length: 12 amino acids. Authors' data handling: By means of reference gene primer amplification, nucleated cell counts were estimated. Some clones are missing from TCRdb's copy, which holds only in-frame ones; the method was immunoSEQ multiplex PCR. V, J and clone size derive from that table, while D and trimming were established from the DNA sequence. The table has 200,000 to 300,000 clones, 75% to 90% seen once. This receptor was taken from a man aged 60-69 years who had recovered from COVID-19. The material sequenced was peripheral blood. The chain carries TRBV19 and TRBJ1-2, with TRBD1 matching over 8 bases. DNA for the CDR3: TGTGCCAGTTCAGGGGGCGCGGATGGCTACACCTTC. Protein sequence: CASSGGADGYTF. The full variable domain, with the rest looked up from reference TRBV19 and TRBJ1-2, is DGGITQSPKYLFRKEGQNVTLSCEQNLNHDAMYWYRQDPGQGLRLIYYSQIVNDFQKGDIAEGYSVSREKKESFPLTVTSAQKNPTAFYLCASSGGADGYTFGSGTRLTVV.